This TCR beta chain was sequenced for a study of T cell clonotyping in hematopoietic cell transplantation. Study results and caveats: Few recipient clonotypes overlapped donors; over 95% were de novo at given depth. Recipient TCR diversity dropped after transplant; expanded clonotypes rose from day 30 to 180. Without cell sorting, CD4 versus CD8 contributions remain unresolved.

Clones were read by immunoSEQ multiplex PCR, and TCRdb kept only the in-frame ones, dropping some. The profile shows some 40,000 clones, 94% of them singletons. Trimming left V 6 bases short and J 4 bases short, with 10 bases between. The germline gives CDR1 MNHEY, CDR2 SMNVEV (reference sequence). The length of the CDR3 is 13 residues. Details on this clone: Its antigen is still unknown.

This clonotype was obtained from a woman aged 45-60 years in good health. Some clones in this sample may be carry-over from other donors' samples. The rearrangement joins TRBV27 to TRBJ1-3, with D tentatively TRBD1 (6 bases). The sample consisted of peripheral blood mononuclear cells. Written as DNA, the CDR3 is TGTGCCAGCAGGACAGGAACGGGAAACACCATATATTTT. This translates into CASRTGTGNTIYF.